The clone carrying this T cell receptor (beta chain) was observed at least ten times. As yet, its antigen is unknown. The entry originates in a study of regulatory T cells in long-lasting Graves disease. Time point defined: persistent/refractory GD, antithyroid drugs over 5 years with positive TRAb. Construction of the TCR library relied on RNA isolated from PBMCs. Investigators report Graves' disease was diagnosed under American Thyroid Association guidelines. Overall study results and limits: TRBV28, TRBJ1-2 and TRBJ2-5 were segments that persistent disease favored. Thyroid tissue went unstudied; only peripheral blood was examined.

CDR3 length: 13 amino acids. The V gene lost 5 bases and the J gene lost 2 bases, with 10 bases spanning the gap. The germline V gene has CDR1 SNHLY and CDR2 FYNNEI. HTBI primers from iRepertoire and Arm-PCR of CDR3 regions yielded the TCR beta libraries. In the authors' workflow: Looking across samples, the authors found roughly 58 TRBV and 12 to 15 TRBJ segments. In TCRdb, the multiplex PCR reads were re-called with MiXCR into one record per CDR3 protein. TCRdb's processing, not the authors' own work, is the source of the V and J calls. The sample records some 280,000 distinct CDR3 sequences, around a fifth being singletons.

This chain joins TRBV2 and TRBJ2-7; D may be TRBD1 (5 bases). The TCR was taken from a female donor with Graves disease. Specimen: peripheral blood mononuclear cells (PBMCs), collected when the disease was refractory, from a patient treated with antithyroid drugs. The CDR3 is CASSSQGPYEQYF. The CDR3 DNA sequence: TGTGCCAGCAGTTCTCAGGGTCCCTACGAGCAGTACTTC.